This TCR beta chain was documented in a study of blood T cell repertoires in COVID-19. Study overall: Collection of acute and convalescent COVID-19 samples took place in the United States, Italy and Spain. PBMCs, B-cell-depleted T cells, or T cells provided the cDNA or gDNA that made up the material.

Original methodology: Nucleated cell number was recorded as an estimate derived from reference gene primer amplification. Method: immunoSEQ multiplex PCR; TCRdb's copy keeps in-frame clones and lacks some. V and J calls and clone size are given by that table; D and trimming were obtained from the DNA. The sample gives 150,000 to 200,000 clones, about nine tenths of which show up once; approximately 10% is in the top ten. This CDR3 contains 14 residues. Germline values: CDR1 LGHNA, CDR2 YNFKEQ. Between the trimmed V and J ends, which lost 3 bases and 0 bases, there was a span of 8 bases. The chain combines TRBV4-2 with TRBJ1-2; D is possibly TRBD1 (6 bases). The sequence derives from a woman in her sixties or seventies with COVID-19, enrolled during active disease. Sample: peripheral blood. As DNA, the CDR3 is TGTGCCAGCAGCCAGGGGGCCTCTAACTATGGCTACACCTTC. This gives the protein CASSQGASNYGYTF.